One and the same sample provided the 19 T cell receptor beta chains below, sequenced in a study of blood T cell repertoires in COVID-19. The table came from immunoSEQ multiplex PCR; TCRdb's copy has only in-frame clones and leaves some out. In the table there are about 250,000 clones, 80% to 90% of which are singletons. The sample comprised peripheral blood. The receptors shown here come from a woman in her twenties or thirties with active or convalescent COVID-19.

The V gene is TRBV7-9, the J gene TRBJ2-1; no clear D gene. With 4 bases removed from V and 1 base from J, the gap between germline ends came to 8 bases. In germline, CDR1 is SEHNR, CDR2 FQNEAQ (reference sequence). The CDR3 has 14 residues. CDR3 sequence reads: CASSSIESYNEQFF. The CDR3, as DNA: TGTGCCAGCAGCTCAATCGAGTCCTACAATGAGCAGTTCTTC.

The rearrangement links TRBV21-1 to TRBJ2-5; the D call in the table, TRBD1, was not verified against the DNA. TRBV21-1 is flagged as a pseudogene. The CDR3 is 19 amino acids. CDR3 residues: CASSKERGQGAFPQETQYF. In DNA form, the CDR3 reads TGTGCCAGCAGCAAAGAGAGGGGACAGGGGGCCTTTCCCCAAGAGACCCAGTACTTC.

This chain uses TRBV9 with TRBJ1-5; 9 bases agree with TRBD1. The CDR3 contains 14 residues. V shed 5 bases and J 7 bases; nucleotides not matched to a gene: 7. Germline-derived CDR1 and CDR2 are SGDLS and YYNGEE. CDR3 bases: TGTGCCAGCAGTGCGGGACAGGGTGAACAGCCCCAGCATTTT. This sequence encodes CASSAGQGEQPQHF. Using reference TRBV9 and TRBJ1-5 for the parts outside the CDR3, the full variable domain is DSGVTQTPKHLITATGQRVTLRCSPRSGDLSVYWYQQSLDQGLQFLIQYYNGEERAKGNILERFSAQQFPDLHSELNLSSLELGDSALYFCASSAGQGEQPQHFGDGTRLSIL.

The chain combines TRBV10-1 with TRBJ1-4; no clear D gene. V lost 4 bases to trimming and J lost 7 bases, with 16 bases between them. Germline V gene data show CDR1 as WNHNN and CDR2 as SYGVQD (reference sequence). The CDR3 loop spans 15 amino acids. DNA for the CDR3: TGCGCCAGCAGTGCGCCGGGAGCGCCTGGTGAAAAACTGTTTTTT. It is translated as CASSAPGAPGEKLFF.

The genes are TRBV5-1 and TRBJ1-5; D may be TRBD1 (6 bases). Germline values: CDR1 SGHRS, CDR2 YFSETQ. The CDR3 consists of 15 residues. Trimming shortened V by 0 bases and J by 4 bases, and 11 bases separated the two germline ends. Here the CDR3 reads CASSLAPGENQPQHF. CDR3 nucleotides: TGCGCCAGCAGCTTGGCTCCAGGGGAAAATCAGCCCCAGCATTTT.

The chain has TRBV23-1 and TRBJ2-1; tentatively, D is TRBD2 (7 bases). TRBV23-1 is labeled an ORF, and its function is uncertain. V lost 6 bases to trimming and J lost 4 bases, with 10 bases between them. The CDR3 totals 13 residues. The CDR3 loop is CASRGGAYNEQFF. The CDR3 DNA reads as TGCGCCAGCAGGGGGGGGGCGTACAATGAGCAGTTCTTC.

The rearrangement links TRBV10-3 to TRBJ1-2, with 9 nucleotides matching TRBD1. CDR1 and CDR2 from the germline V gene are ENHRY and SYGVKD. This CDR3 is built from 14 residues. Trimming at V came to 3 bases and at J to 7 bases, leaving 6 bases not matched to a gene. For the CDR3, the DNA is TGTGCCATCAGTGACAAGGGACAGGGATTTGGCTACACCTTC. It is translated as CAISDKGQGFGYTF.

The table lists this clone with a count of one. The DNA for the CDR3 is TGTGCCAGCAGTTTGACCGGGATTAATAGCAATCAGCCCCAGCATTTT. Translating it yields CASSLTGINSNQPQHF. The chain joins TRBV28 to TRBJ1-5; D unclear. V lost 3 bases and J 0 bases, leaving 12 bases between the germline ends. CDR1 is MDHEN, CDR2 SYDVKM, per germline. There are 16 residues in the CDR3.

This chain uses TRBV9 with TRBJ1-6, with 7 nucleotides matching TRBD1. Unmatched junction bases numbered 3, after V lost 0 bases and J lost 6 bases. The germline CDR1 and CDR2 sequences are SGDLS and YYNGEE. There are 15 residues in the CDR3. CDR3 residues: CASSVEGARNSPLHF. Written as DNA, the CDR3 is TGTGCCAGCAGCGTAGAGGGGGCCCGTAATTCACCCCTCCACTTT. The variable domain in full, with the rest retrieved from reference TRBV9 and TRBJ1-6, is DSGVTQTPKHLITATGQRVTLRCSPRSGDLSVYWYQQSLDQGLQFLIQYYNGEERAKGNILERFSAQQFPDLHSELNLSSLELGDSALYFCASSVEGARNSPLHFGNGTRLTVT.

J is TRBJ2-5 and V is TRBV5-1; D possibly corresponds to TRBD1 (6 bases). Germline CDR1 is SGHRS and CDR2 is YFSETQ. V was shortened by 2 bases and J by 2 bases, with 13 bases between the two germline ends. The CDR3 extends over 15 amino acids. CDR3 nucleotides: TGCGCCAGCAGCTTACAGGGTTCGGGGCAAGAGACCCAGTACTTC. Encoded protein: CASSLQGSGQETQYF.

Turning to this clone: The same CDR3 is also encoded by other DNA sequences in this sample. The chain is built from TRBV7-2 and TRBJ2-1, with 9 bases matching TRBD1. The V segment lost 4 bases and the J segment 1 base; nucleotides outside the gene matches: 2. The CDR3 contains 15 residues. Germline loops: CDR1 SGHTA, CDR2 FQGNSA. The CDR3 DNA is TGTGCCAGCAGCTCGGACAGGGGTTCCTACAATGAGCAGTTCTTC. This codes for CASSSDRGSYNEQFF. Looking up the rest from reference TRBV7-2 and TRBJ2-1 gives the full variable domain: GAGVSQSPSNKVTEKGKDVELRCDPISGHTALYWYRQSLGQGLEFLIYFQGNSAPDKSGLPSDRFSAERTGGSVSTLTIQRTQQEDSAVYLCASSSDRGSYNEQFFGPGTRLTVL.

The chain uses TRBV27 and TRBJ2-7, with 10 bases fitting TRBD2. J was trimmed by 3 bases and V by 6 bases; bases with no gene match: 8. This CDR3 has 15 amino acids. The germline V gene encodes CDR1 MNHEY and CDR2 SMNVEV (reference sequence). As DNA, the CDR3 is TGTGCCAGCAGGCCCGTAGCGGGGGGCTACTACGAGCAGTACTTC. As protein: CASRPVAGGYYEQYF.

The chain is built from TRBV7-2 and TRBJ1-1; D may be TRBD1 (6 bases). There are 17 residues in the CDR3. Trimming took 6 bases from V and 0 from J, leaving 20 bases between them. Per the germline V gene, CDR1 is SGHTA and CDR2 is FQGNSA. This CDR3 is CASRFRGTTRMNTEAFF. CDR3 nucleotide sequence: TGTGCCAGCAGGTTCAGGGGTACCACTAGAATGAACACTGAAGCTTTCTTT.

The V and J genes are TRBV28 and TRBJ1-4; the match to TRBD1 covers 7 bases. This CDR3 region has 15 residues. Looked up from germline, CDR1 is MDHEN and CDR2 is SYDVKM. Losses at the gene ends were 4 bases for V and 7 bases for J; bases not matched to a gene: 9. The CDR3 DNA reads as TGTGCCAGCAGTTCCCTCGACAGGGCCGGTGAAAAACTGTTTTTT. It encodes CASSSLDRAGEKLFF.

V gene TRBV19 combines with J gene TRBJ1-2; the match to TRBD1 covers 8 bases. CDR1 and CDR2 (germline): LNHDA, SQIVND (reference sequence). The length of the CDR3 is 16 residues. The V and J ends lost 5 bases and 7 bases, in that order; junction bases with no gene match: 15. Written as DNA, the CDR3 is TGTGCCAGTAGTGTCTCACCGACAGGGGCCAAAAGTGGCTACACCTTC. Translated, it gives CASSVSPTGAKSGYTF.

The chain couples TRBV29-1 to TRBJ1-2, with D possibly matching TRBD1 (6 bases). The germline gives CDR1 SQVTM, CDR2 ANQGSEA. Trimming pared 4 bases from V and 8 bases from J, leaving 14 bases between. The CDR3 runs 12 residues. The CDR3 DNA is TGCAGCGTTGTGCGGGGGGCGGACGGCTACACCTTC. Encoded protein: CSVVRGADGYTF.

The genes are TRBV5-1 and TRBJ2-7; TRBD2 aligns across 13 bases. CDR3 length: 15 residues. V lost 4 bases and J lost 3; bases outside the gene matches: 4. In germline, CDR1 is SGHRS, CDR2 YFSETQ. CDR3 nucleotides: TGCGCCAGCAGCATAGGGACTAGCGGGGTCTACGAGCAGTACTTC. This gives the protein CASSIGTSGVYEQYF.

V gene TRBV11-2 combines with J gene TRBJ1-2; D not resolved. The CDR3 runs 13 residues. CDR1 is SGHAT and CDR2 is FQNNGV in the germline V gene. Trimming took off 5 bases at V and 6 bases at J, with 13 bases between the two ends. As DNA, the CDR3 is TGTGCCAGCAGCCCCGACGGGATAAATGGCTACACCTTC. As protein: CASSPDGINGYTF.

This clone was recorded a few times. The chain employs TRBV10-3 and TRBJ1-1; D not certain. Germline V gene data show CDR1 as ENHRY and CDR2 as SYGVKD. This CDR3 contains 13 residues. Trimming left V 0 bases short and J 5 bases short, with 7 bases between. The CDR3 loop reads CAISESRETEAFF. The CDR3 nucleotides are TGTGCCATCAGTGAGTCTCGGGAGACTGAAGCTTTCTTT.